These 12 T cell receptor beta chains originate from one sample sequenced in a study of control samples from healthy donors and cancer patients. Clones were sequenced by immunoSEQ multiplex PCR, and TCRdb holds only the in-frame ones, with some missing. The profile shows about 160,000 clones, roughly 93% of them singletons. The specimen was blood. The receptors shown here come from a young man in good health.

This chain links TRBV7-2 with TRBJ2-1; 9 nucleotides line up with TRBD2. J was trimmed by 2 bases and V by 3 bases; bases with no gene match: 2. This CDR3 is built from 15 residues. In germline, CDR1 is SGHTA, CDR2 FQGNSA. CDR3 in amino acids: CASSFSGSTYNEQFF. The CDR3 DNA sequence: TGTGCCAGCAGCTTTAGCGGGAGTACCTACAATGAGCAGTTCTTC. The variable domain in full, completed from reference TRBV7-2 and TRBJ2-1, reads GAGVSQSPSNKVTEKGKDVELRCDPISGHTALYWYRQSLGQGLEFLIYFQGNSAPDKSGLPSDRFSAERTGGSVSTLTIQRTQQEDSAVYLCASSFSGSTYNEQFFGPGTRLTVL.

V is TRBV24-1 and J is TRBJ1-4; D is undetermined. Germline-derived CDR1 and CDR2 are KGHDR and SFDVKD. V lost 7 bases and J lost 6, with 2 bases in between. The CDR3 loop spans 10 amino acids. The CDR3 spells CATSYEKLFF. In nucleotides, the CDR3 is TGTGCCACCAGCTATGAAAAACTGTTTTTT.

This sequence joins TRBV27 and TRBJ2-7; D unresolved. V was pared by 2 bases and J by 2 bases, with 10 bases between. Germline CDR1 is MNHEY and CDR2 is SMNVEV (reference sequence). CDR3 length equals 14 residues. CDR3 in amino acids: CASSLNDPPYEQYF. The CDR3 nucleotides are TGTGCCAGCAGTTTAAACGACCCCCCCTACGAGCAGTACTTC.

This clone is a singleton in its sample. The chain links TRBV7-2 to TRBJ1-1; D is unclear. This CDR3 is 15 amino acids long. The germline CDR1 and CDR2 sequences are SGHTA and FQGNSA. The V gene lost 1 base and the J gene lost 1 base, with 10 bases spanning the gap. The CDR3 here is CASSLVYSGNTEAFF. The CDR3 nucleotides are TGTGCCAGCAGCTTAGTATATTCGGGGAACACTGAAGCTTTCTTT.

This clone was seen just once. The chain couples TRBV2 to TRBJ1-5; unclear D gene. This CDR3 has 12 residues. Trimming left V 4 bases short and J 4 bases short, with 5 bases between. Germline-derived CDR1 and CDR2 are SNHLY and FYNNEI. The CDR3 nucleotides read TGTGCCAGCAGTGCGGGGAATCAGCCCCAGCATTTT. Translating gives CASSAGNQPQHF.

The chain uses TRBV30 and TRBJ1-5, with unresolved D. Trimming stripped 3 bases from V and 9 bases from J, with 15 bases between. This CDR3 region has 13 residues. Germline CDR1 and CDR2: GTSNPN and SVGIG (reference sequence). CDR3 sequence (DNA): TGTGCCTGGAGACCCTCTGTCCTTGGGCCCCAGCATTTT. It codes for CAWRPSVLGPQHF.

CDR3 loop: CASTETGGDYGYTF. DNA for the CDR3: TGTGCCAGCACCGAGACAGGGGGGGACTATGGCTACACCTTC. The rearrangement uses TRBV25-1 and TRBJ1-2; 9 positions match TRBD1. CDR1 and CDR2 (germline): MGHDK, SYGVNS. This CDR3 has 14 amino acids. V dropped 7 bases and J dropped 3; count of bases not matched to a gene: 6.

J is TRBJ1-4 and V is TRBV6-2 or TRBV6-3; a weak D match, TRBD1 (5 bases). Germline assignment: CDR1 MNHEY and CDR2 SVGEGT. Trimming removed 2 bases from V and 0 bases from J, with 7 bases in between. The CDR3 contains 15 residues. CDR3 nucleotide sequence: TGTGCCAGCAGTTACAGGGGAGCAACTAATGAAAAACTGTTTTTT. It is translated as CASSYRGATNEKLFF.

The CDR3 bases are TGTGCCAGTAGTATAGGAGGGGCTTGGACTGAAGCTTTCTTT. Its protein product is CASSIGGAWTEAFF. The V gene is TRBV19, the J gene TRBJ1-1; weak D call: TRBD1 (5 bases). Per the germline V gene, CDR1 is LNHDA and CDR2 is SQIVND (reference sequence). Between the trimmed V and J ends, which lost 1 base and 5 bases, there was a span of 11 bases. CDR3 length: 14 amino acids.

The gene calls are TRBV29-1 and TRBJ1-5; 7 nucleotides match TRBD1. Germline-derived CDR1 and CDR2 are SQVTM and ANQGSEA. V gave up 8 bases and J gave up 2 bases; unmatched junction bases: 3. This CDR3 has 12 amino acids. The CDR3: CSTGQGNQPQHF. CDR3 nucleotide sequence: TGCAGCACCGGACAGGGCAATCAGCCCCAGCATTTT.

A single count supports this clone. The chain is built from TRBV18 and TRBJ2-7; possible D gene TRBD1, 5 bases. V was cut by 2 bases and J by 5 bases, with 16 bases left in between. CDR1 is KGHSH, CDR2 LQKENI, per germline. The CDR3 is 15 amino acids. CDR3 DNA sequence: TGTGCCAGCTCACCATCGACGGGTAGGGGCCACGAGCAGTACTTC. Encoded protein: CASSPSTGRGHEQYF.

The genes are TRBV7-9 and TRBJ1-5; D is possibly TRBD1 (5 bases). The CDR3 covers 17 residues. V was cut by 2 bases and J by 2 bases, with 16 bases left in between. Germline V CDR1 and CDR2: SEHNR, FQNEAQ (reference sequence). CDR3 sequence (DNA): TGTGCCAGCAGCTTAAACCGGGGGGACCACGGCAATCAGCCCCAGCATTTT. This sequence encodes CASSLNRGDHGNQPQHF.